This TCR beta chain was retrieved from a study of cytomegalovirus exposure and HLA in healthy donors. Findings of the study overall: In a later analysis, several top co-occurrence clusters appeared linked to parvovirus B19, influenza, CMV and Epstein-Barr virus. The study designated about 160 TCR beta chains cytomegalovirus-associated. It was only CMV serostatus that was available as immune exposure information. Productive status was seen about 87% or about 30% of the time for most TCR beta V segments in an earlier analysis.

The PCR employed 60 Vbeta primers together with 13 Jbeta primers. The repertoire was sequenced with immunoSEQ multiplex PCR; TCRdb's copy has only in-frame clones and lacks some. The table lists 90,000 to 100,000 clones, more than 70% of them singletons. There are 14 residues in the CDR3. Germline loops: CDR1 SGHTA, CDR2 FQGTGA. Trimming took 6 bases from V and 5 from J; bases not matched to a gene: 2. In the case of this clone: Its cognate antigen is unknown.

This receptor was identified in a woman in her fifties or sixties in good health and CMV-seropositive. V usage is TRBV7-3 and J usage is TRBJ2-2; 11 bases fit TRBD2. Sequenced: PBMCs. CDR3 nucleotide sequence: TGTGCCAGCAGTTTAGCGGGGGGGACCGGGGAGCTGTTTTTT. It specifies CASSLAGGTGELFF.